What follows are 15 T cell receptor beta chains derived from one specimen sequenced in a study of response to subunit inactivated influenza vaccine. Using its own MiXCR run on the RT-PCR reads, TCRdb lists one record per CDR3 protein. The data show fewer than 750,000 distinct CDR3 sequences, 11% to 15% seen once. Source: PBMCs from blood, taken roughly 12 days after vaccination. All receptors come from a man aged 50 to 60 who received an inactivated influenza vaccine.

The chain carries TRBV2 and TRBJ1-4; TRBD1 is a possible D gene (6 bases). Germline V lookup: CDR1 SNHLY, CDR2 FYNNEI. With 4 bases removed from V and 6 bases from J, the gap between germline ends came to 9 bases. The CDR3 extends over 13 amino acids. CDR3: CASSAGEYEKLFF. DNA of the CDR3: TGTGCCAGCAGTGCAGGGGAGTATGAAAAACTGTTTTTT.

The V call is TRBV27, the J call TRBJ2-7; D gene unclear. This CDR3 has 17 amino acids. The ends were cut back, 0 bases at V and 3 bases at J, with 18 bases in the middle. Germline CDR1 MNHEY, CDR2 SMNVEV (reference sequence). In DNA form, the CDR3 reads TGTGCCAGCAGTTTATCGATAAGGTTTAAGGAGAGCTACGAGCAGTACTTC. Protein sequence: CASSLSIRFKESYEQYF.

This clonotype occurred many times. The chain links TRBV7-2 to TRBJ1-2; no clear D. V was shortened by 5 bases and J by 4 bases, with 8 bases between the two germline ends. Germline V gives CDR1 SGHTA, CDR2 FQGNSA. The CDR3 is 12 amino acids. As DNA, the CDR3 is TGTGCCAGCAGCATTGGGTCCTATGGCTACACCTTC. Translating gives CASSIGSYGYTF.

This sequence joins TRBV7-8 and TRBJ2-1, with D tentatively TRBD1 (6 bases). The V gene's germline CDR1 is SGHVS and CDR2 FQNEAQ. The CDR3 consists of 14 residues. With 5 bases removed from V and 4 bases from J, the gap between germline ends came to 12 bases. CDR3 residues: CASSNTGTYNEQFF. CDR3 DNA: TGTGCCAGCAGCAATACCGGGACATACAATGAGCAGTTCTTC.

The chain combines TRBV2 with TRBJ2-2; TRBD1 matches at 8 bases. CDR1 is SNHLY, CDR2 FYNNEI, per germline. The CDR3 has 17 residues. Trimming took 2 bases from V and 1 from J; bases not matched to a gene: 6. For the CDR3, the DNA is TGTGCCAGCAGTGAATACAGGGGACAGGTGAACACCGGGGAGCTGTTTTTT. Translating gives CASSEYRGQVNTGELFF. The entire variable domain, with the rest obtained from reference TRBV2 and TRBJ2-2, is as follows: EPEVTQTPSHQVTQMGQEVILRCVPISNHLYFYWYRQILGQKVEFLVSFYNNEISEKSEIFDDQFSVERPDGSNFTLKIRSTKLEDSAMYFCASSEYRGQVNTGELFFGEGSRLTVL.

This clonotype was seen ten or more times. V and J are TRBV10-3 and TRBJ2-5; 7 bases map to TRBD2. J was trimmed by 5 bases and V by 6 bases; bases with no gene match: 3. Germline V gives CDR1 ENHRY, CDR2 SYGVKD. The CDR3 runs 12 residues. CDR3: CAISGLGETQYF. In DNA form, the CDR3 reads TGTGCCATCAGCGGACTAGGGGAGACCCAGTACTTC.

CDR3 region: CASRLGQEAFF. The DNA for the CDR3 is TGCGCCAGCAGACTGGGACAAGAAGCTTTCTTT. The chain joins TRBV5-1 to TRBJ1-1, with a possible D match to TRBD1 (6 bases). The germline V gene has CDR1 SGHRS and CDR2 YFSETQ. This CDR3 has 11 residues. Trimming left V 5 bases short and J 8 bases short, with 10 bases between.

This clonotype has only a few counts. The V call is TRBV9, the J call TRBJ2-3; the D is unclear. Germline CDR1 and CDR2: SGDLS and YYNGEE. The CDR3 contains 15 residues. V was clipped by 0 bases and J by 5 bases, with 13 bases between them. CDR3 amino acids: CASSVDLDRLDTQYF. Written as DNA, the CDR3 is TGTGCCAGCAGCGTAGACTTGGATCGTCTAGATACGCAGTATTTT. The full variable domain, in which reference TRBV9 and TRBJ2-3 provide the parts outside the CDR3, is DSGVTQTPKHLITATGQRVTLRCSPRSGDLSVYWYQQSLDQGLQFLIQYYNGEERAKGNILERFSAQQFPDLHSELNLSSLELGDSALYFCASSVDLDRLDTQYFGPGTRLTVL.

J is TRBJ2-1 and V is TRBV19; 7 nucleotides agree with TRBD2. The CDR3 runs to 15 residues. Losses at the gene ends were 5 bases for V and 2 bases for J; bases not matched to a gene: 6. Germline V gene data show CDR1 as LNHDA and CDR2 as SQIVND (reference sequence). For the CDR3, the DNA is TGTGCCAGTAGTCGGGGGAGGGCCGCCTACAATGAGCAGTTCTTC. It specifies CASSRGRAAYNEQFF.

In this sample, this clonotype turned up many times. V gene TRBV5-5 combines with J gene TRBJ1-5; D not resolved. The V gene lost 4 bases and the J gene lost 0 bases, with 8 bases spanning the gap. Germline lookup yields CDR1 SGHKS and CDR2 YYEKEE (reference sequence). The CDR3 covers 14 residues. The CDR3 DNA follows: TGTGCCAGCAGCCTGGGAAATAGCAATCAGCCCCAGCATTTT. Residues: CASSLGNSNQPQHF.

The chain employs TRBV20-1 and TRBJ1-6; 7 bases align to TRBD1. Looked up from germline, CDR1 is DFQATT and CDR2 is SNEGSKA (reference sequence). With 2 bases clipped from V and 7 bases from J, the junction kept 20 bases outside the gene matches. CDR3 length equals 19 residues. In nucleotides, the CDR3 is TGCAGTGCTAGACCTGACAGGGTGTTACGGGATATTGAGAATTCACCCCTCCACTTT. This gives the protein CSARPDRVLRDIENSPLHF.

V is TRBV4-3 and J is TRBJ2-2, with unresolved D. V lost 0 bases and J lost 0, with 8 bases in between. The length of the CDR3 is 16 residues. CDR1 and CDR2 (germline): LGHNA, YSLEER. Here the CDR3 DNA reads TGCGCCAGCAGCCAAGACCCCGCCGCGAACACCGGGGAGCTGTTTTTT. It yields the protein CASSQDPAANTGELFF.

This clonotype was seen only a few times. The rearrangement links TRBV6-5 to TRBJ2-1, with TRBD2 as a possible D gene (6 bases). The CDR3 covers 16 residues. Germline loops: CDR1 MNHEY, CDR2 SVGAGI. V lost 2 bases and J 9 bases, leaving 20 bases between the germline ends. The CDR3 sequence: CASSYRRNSMGGEQFF. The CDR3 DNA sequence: TGTGCCAGCAGTTACCGACGGAACAGTATGGGGGGTGAGCAGTTCTTC.

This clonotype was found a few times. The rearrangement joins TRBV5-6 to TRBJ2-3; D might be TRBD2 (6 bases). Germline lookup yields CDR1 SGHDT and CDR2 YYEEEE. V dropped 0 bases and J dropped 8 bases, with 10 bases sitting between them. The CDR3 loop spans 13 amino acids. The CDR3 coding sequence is TGTGCCAGCAGCTTGGATGGAGGGGTTACGCAGTATTTT. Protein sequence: CASSLDGGVTQYF.

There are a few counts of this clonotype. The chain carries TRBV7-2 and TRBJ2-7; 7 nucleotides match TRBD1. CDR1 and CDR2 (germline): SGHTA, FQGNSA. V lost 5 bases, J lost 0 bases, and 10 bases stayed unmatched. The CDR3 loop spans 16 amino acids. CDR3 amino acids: CASSPRTGKSSYEQYF. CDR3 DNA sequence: TGTGCCAGCAGCCCCCGGACAGGCAAGAGCTCCTACGAGCAGTACTTC.